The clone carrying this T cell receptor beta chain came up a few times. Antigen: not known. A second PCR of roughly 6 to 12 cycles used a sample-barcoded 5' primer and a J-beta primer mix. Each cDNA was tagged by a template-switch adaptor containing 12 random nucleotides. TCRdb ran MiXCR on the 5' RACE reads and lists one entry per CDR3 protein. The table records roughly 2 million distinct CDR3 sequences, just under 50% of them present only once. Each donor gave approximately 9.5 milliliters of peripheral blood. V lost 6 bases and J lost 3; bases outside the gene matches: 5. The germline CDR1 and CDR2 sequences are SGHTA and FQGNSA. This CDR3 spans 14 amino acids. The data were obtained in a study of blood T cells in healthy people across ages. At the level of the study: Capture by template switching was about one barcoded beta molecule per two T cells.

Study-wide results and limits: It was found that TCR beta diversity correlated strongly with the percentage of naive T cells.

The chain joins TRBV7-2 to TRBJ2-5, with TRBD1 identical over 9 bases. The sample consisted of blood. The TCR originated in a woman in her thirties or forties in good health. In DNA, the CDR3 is TGTGCCAGCAGTAGATGGACAGGGGAAGAGACCCAGTACTTC. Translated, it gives CASSRWTGEETQYF.